This TCR beta chain is from a study of T cell repertoires in cytomegalovirus infection. Overall study: Newly reported HLA-C-restricted and thoroughly characterized HLA-B-restricted CMV epitopes were employed. Carrying CMV and the relevant HLA type showed in public TCR beta signatures. Points from the study as a whole: Cumulative public TCR beta family frequency identified CMV carriers with the relevant HLA.

This clonotype has at least ten counts. Its antigen is unknown. CDR3 length equals 12 residues. Germline CDR1 and CDR2: MDHEN and SYDVKM. V was cut by 4 bases and J by 9 bases, with 10 bases left in between. TCRdb redid the calling of the reads with MiXCR, one entry per CDR3 protein. The sample has a few hundred thousand distinct CDR3 sequences, 22% seen once. This TCR was sampled from a human donor in good health (CMV status not recorded). Some clones in this sample may be carry-over from other donors' samples. Sequencing used cultured PBMCs, obtained from culture after CMV antigen stimulation. The chain carries TRBV28 and TRBJ2-1, with D possibly called TRBD1 or TRBD2 (5 bases each). CDR3 sequence: CASSSSGGEQFF. The CDR3 DNA reads as TGTGCCAGCAGTTCCTCTGGGGGTGAGCAGTTCTTC.